The 13 T cell receptor beta chains below come from one sample, sequenced in a study of cytomegalovirus exposure and HLA in healthy donors. The PCR employed 60 Vbeta primers together with 13 Jbeta primers. The method was immunoSEQ multiplex PCR; TCRdb's version includes in-frame clones alone and lacks a portion of them. The repertoire has 200,000 or so clones, more than 70% of them found once; the top ten carry about 1.2%. Material: PBMCs. These receptors all stem from a human donor in good health.

In regard to this clone: At one of its ends the junction is not consistent with the germline gene, which may arise from a read error. The V call is TRBV7-9, the J call TRBJ1-1, with 12 nucleotides matching TRBD1. This CDR3 has 15 amino acids. The germline gives CDR1 SEHNR, CDR2 FQNEAQ (reference sequence). The CDR3 DNA sequence: TGTTCCAGCAGCTTAGGGGGACAGGGGGCTTCTGAAGCTTTCTTT. Translated: CSSSLGGQGASEAFF.

This clone was recorded a few times. V usage is TRBV7-9 and J usage is TRBJ2-7; perhaps TRBD1 as D (6 bases). This CDR3 contains 14 residues. Germline lookup yields CDR1 SEHNR and CDR2 FQNEAQ (reference sequence). Trimming took off 1 base at V and 7 bases at J, with 14 bases between the two ends. The CDR3 spells CASSLDREWAEQYF. The DNA of the CDR3 is TGTGCCAGCAGCTTAGACAGGGAATGGGCGGAGCAGTACTTC.

The J gene is TRBJ2-2, the V gene TRBV25-1, with 9 bases fitting TRBD2. The CDR3 sequence is 14 residues long. Per germline, CDR1 MGHDK and CDR2 SYGVNS. J was trimmed by 2 bases and V by 8 bases; bases with no gene match: 3. The CDR3 DNA is TGTGCCAGCCGTAGCGGGGGAAACACCGGGGAGCTGTTTTTT. Translated, it gives CASRSGGNTGELFF.

The chain links TRBV5-4 to TRBJ2-2, with 8 bases fitting TRBD1. The CDR3 loop spans 16 amino acids. Germline CDR1 SGHNT, CDR2 YYREEE (reference sequence). J lost 4 bases, V lost 4 bases, and 9 bases had no gene match. The CDR3 loop is CASSIRQGWATGELFF. The DNA of the CDR3 is TGTGCCAGCAGCATAAGACAGGGGTGGGCCACCGGGGAGCTGTTTTTT.

V and J are TRBV7-9 and TRBJ2-7; D not certain. V was clipped by 0 bases and J by 7 bases, with 7 bases between them. Germline V lookup: CDR1 SEHNR, CDR2 FQNEAQ (reference sequence). CDR3 length: 12 residues. The CDR3 DNA reads as TGTGCCAGCAGCTTAGCCGAACGGGAGCAGTACTTC. It specifies CASSLAEREQYF.

This sequence joins TRBV27 and TRBJ1-1, with D possibly TRBD1 on 5 matching bases. V lost 5 bases, J lost 2 bases, and 18 bases lay in between. CDR1 is MNHEY and CDR2 is SMNVEV in the germline V gene (reference sequence). This CDR3 is built from 16 residues. The DNA for the CDR3 is TGTGCCAGCAGTCCCCGGGGGAGGGATGGTAACACTGAAGCTTTCTTT. This codes for CASSPRGRDGNTEAFF.

A note on this clone: Other DNA sequences within the sample encode an identical CDR3. The rearrangement links TRBV28 to TRBJ2-2; D unclear. The CDR3 loop spans 15 amino acids. V lost 5 bases to trimming and J lost 0 bases, with 10 bases between them. CDR1 and CDR2 (germline): MDHEN, SYDVKM. The CDR3 reads CASSPPRANTGELFF. CDR3 DNA: TGTGCCAGCAGTCCCCCGAGAGCGAACACCGGGGAGCTGTTTTTT.

CDR3 loop: CASSSQGGNSPLHF. CDR3 in DNA: TGTGCCAGCAGCTCACAGGGGGGTAATTCACCCCTCCACTTT. The chain is built from TRBV7-9 and TRBJ1-6; the match to TRBD1 covers 8 bases. Per germline, CDR1 SEHNR and CDR2 FQNEAQ (reference sequence). J gave up 6 bases and V 4 bases, and 2 bases lay outside the gene matches. The CDR3 extends over 14 amino acids.

On this clone: A read error may produce the germline difference seen at one junction end. The chain is built from TRBV19 and TRBJ1-5, with 9 bases aligning to TRBD1. In germline, CDR1 is LNHDA, CDR2 SQIVND (reference sequence). This CDR3 comprises 13 residues. CDR3 sequence: CASSQGTGPPHRF. The CDR3 nucleotides are TGTGCCAGTAGTCAGGGGACAGGGCCGCCCCATCGCTTT.

The chain combines TRBV9 with TRBJ2-7; D is possibly TRBD2 (6 bases). This CDR3 comprises 14 residues. Germline V lookup: CDR1 SGDLS, CDR2 YYNGEE. Trimming took 6 bases from V and 4 from J, leaving 17 bases between them. The CDR3 protein is CASTRNEGGYEQYF. Written as DNA, the CDR3 is TGTGCCAGCACGCGTAATGAGGGAGGTTACGAGCAGTACTTC.

This clone was recorded once. V and J are TRBV28 and TRBJ1-1, with D maybe TRBD1 (6 bases). This CDR3 is built from 15 residues. The germline V gene has CDR1 MDHEN and CDR2 SYDVKM. With 5 bases removed from V and 2 bases from J, the gap between germline ends came to 15 bases. The CDR3 protein is CASSNGGLINTEAFF. CDR3 nucleotides: TGTGCCAGCAGTAACGGGGGGCTAATTAACACTGAAGCTTTCTTT.

This clone was seen only a few times. Distinct nucleotide sequences in the sample also encode this CDR3. V is TRBV6-6 and J is TRBJ1-6; 11 bases fit TRBD1. This CDR3 is built from 15 residues. Germline V gives CDR1 MNHNY, CDR2 SVGAGI (reference sequence). V lost 7 bases and J lost 8; bases outside the gene matches: 7. CDR3 amino acids: CASNTGGQGDSPLHF. CDR3 in DNA: TGTGCCAGCAATACCGGGGGACAGGGGGATTCACCCCTCCACTTT.

This chain connects TRBV7-6 to TRBJ2-2, with D hard to call. CDR1 is SGHVS and CDR2 is FNYEAQ in the germline V gene. Deletions cut 0 bases from V and 6 bases from J, with 5 bases between. The CDR3 extends over 13 amino acids. The CDR3 reads CASSLAGAGELFF. The CDR3 DNA follows: TGTGCCAGCAGCTTAGCGGGCGCCGGGGAGCTGTTTTTT.